These T cell receptor beta chains were read from a single sample in a study of OX40 agonist ivuxolimab in advanced cancers. The method was immunoSEQ multiplex PCR; TCRdb's version includes in-frame clones alone and lacks a portion of them. In the table there are tens of thousands of clones, 81% of which are singletons. The source material was CD4+ or CD8+ T cells sorted from blood, sampled in a trial of the OX40 agonist ivuxolimab. The receptors here all came from an adult with an advanced solid tumor such as melanoma, head and neck, liver or kidney cancer. Each CDR3 is given with its conserved first and last residue. The D gene is left open where the match is weak. Not every row has a clone size; where given, it reads once, few, many or a size class.

v_call: TRBV7-8; clone_size: few; d_call: .; j_call: TRBJ2-4; cdr3_nt: TGTGCCAGCAGCCTGTTTACCCGGGACTTCCAAGGGTTTGTAGCCAAAAACATTCAGTACTTC; cdr3_aa: CASSLFTRDFQGFVAKNIQYF
v_call: TRBV7-2; clone_size: .; d_call: .; j_call: TRBJ1-2; cdr3_nt: TGTGCCAGCAGCTACACAACCAGGGGTGGAAATGGCTACACCTTC; cdr3_aa: CASSYTTRGGNGYTF
v_call: TRBV6-5; clone_size: once; d_call: .; j_call: TRBJ1-1; cdr3_nt: TGTGCCATCAGTGACCCGAGTCTGGGACAACGAGCTTTCTTT; cdr3_aa: CAISDPSLGQRAFF
v_call: TRBV28; clone_size: .; d_call: .; j_call: TRBJ1-1; cdr3_nt: TGTGCCAGCAGTTCCCCACGGGGGGGGAGGGGGAACACTGAAGCTTTCTTT; cdr3_aa: CASSSPRGGRGNTEAFF
v_call: TRBV4-3; clone_size: .; d_call: .; j_call: TRBJ1-4; cdr3_nt: TGCGCCAGCAGCCAAGGGGCAGGGGTGGGGGAAAAACTGTTTTTT; cdr3_aa: CASSQGAGVGEKLFF
v_call: TRBV5-3; clone_size: .; d_call: .; j_call: TRBJ2-7; cdr3_nt: TGTGCCAGAAGCCGGGGCGCGGGCGAGCAGTACTTC; cdr3_aa: CARSRGAGEQYF
v_call: TRBV7-2; clone_size: .; d_call: .; j_call: TRBJ2-7; cdr3_nt: TGTGCCAGCAGCTTTGGGACGGTCGCCTACGAGCAGTACTTC; cdr3_aa: CASSFGTVAYEQYF
v_call: TRBV9; clone_size: .; d_call: TRBD2; j_call: TRBJ2-5; cdr3_nt: TGTGCCAGCAGCGTATCGCCTAGCGGGGGAGGGGAGACCCAGTACTTC; cdr3_aa: CASSVSPSGGGETQYF
v_call: TRBV5-1; clone_size: .; d_call: .; j_call: TRBJ2-7; cdr3_nt: TGCGCCAGCAGCCAAGACTCAAGCCAGAGAGAGCAGTACTTC; cdr3_aa: CASSQDSSQREQYF
v_call: TRBV19; clone_size: .; d_call: .; j_call: TRBJ1-1; cdr3_nt: TGTGCCAGTAGTATTTCGACGGGGAACACTGAAGCTTTCTTT; cdr3_aa: CASSISTGNTEAFF
v_call: TRBV11-2; clone_size: .; d_call: .; j_call: TRBJ1-2; cdr3_nt: TGTGCCAGCAGCTTAGGGGGGGACTATGGCTACACCTTC; cdr3_aa: CASSLGGDYGYTF
v_call: TRBV18; clone_size: .; d_call: TRBD1; j_call: TRBJ2-5; cdr3_nt: TGTGCCAGCTCCAGGGACAGACAAGAGACCCAGTACTTC; cdr3_aa: CASSRDRQETQYF
v_call: TRBV19; clone_size: .; d_call: .; j_call: TRBJ2-3; cdr3_nt: TGTGCCAGTAGCCTGGCCGCAGATACGCAGTATTTT; cdr3_aa: CASSLAADTQYF
v_call: TRBV9; clone_size: few; d_call: TRBD1; j_call: TRBJ1-5; cdr3_nt: TGTGCCAGCAGCCCCGACAGGGGCAATCAGCCCCAGCATTTT; cdr3_aa: CASSPDRGNQPQHF
v_call: TRBV5-5; clone_size: .; d_call: .; j_call: TRBJ1-5; cdr3_nt: TGTGCCAGCAGCTACACGGGGGGGAATCAGCCCCAGCATTTT; cdr3_aa: CASSYTGGNQPQHF
v_call: TRBV4-1; clone_size: .; d_call: .; j_call: TRBJ2-1; cdr3_nt: TGCGCCAGCAGCCAAGAGGGCTCACCTAAGGGTTACAATGAGCAGTTCTTC; cdr3_aa: CASSQEGSPKGYNEQFF
v_call: TRBV2; clone_size: .; d_call: .; j_call: TRBJ1-1; cdr3_nt: TGTGCCAGCACCGAGTCCATGGGCACTGAAGCTTTCTTT; cdr3_aa: CASTESMGTEAFF
v_call: TRBV7-6; clone_size: once; d_call: .; j_call: TRBJ1-2; cdr3_nt: TGTGCCAGCAGCTTAGCAGGAGCCGACTATGGCTACACCTTC; cdr3_aa: CASSLAGADYGYTF
v_call: TRBV5-5; clone_size: .; d_call: .; j_call: TRBJ2-5; cdr3_nt: TGTGCCAGCAGCTGGGGAGACGAAGAGACCCAGTACTTC; cdr3_aa: CASSWGDEETQYF
v_call: TRBV19; clone_size: .; d_call: .; j_call: TRBJ1-4; cdr3_nt: TGTGCCAGCGGCAGGGTGGCTAATGAAAAACTGTTTTTT; cdr3_aa: CASGRVANEKLFF
v_call: TRBV7-2; clone_size: .; d_call: .; j_call: TRBJ1-4; cdr3_nt: TGTGCCAGCAGCCCACATATGAATGAAAAACTGTTTTTT; cdr3_aa: CASSPHMNEKLFF
v_call: TRBV7-9; clone_size: .; d_call: TRBD1; j_call: TRBJ1-6; cdr3_nt: TGTGCCAGCAGCTTGGGGGACAGGGGTCGATCTAATTCACCCCTCCACTTT; cdr3_aa: CASSLGDRGRSNSPLHF
v_call: TRBV7-9; clone_size: .; d_call: .; j_call: TRBJ1-4; cdr3_nt: TGTGCCAGCAGCGGCAGGCCACAAAATGAAAAACTGTTTTTT; cdr3_aa: CASSGRPQNEKLFF
v_call: TRBV5-1; clone_size: .; d_call: .; j_call: TRBJ2-3; cdr3_nt: TGCGCCAGCACACTCACTACAGGCACAGATACGCAGTATTTT; cdr3_aa: CASTLTTGTDTQYF
v_call: TRBV7-9; clone_size: few; d_call: .; j_call: TRBJ2-7; cdr3_nt: TGTGCCAGCAGCCACGGAACCTACGAGCAGTACTTC; cdr3_aa: CASSHGTYEQYF
v_call: TRBV5-1; clone_size: .; d_call: .; j_call: TRBJ2-3; cdr3_nt: TGCGCCAGCAGCTTGCCGTCCGGCACAGATACGCAGTATTTT; cdr3_aa: CASSLPSGTDTQYF
v_call: TRBV7-6; clone_size: .; d_call: .; j_call: TRBJ2-3; cdr3_nt: TGTGCCAGCAAGCCCGCGGGGCGCACAGATACGCAGTATTTT; cdr3_aa: CASKPAGRTDTQYF
v_call: TRBV28; clone_size: .; d_call: .; j_call: TRBJ1-2; cdr3_nt: TGTGCCAGCAGGATGTCGGGCGGCACCTATGGCTACACCTTC; cdr3_aa: CASRMSGGTYGYTF
v_call: TRBV5-1; clone_size: .; d_call: TRBD2; j_call: TRBJ2-1; cdr3_nt: TGCGCCAGCGGCCCGGGGGGAGCGGCTCCATACAATGAGCAGTTCTTC; cdr3_aa: CASGPGGAAPYNEQFF
v_call: TRBV5-1; clone_size: .; d_call: .; j_call: TRBJ2-3; cdr3_nt: TGCGCCAGCAGCTTGGGGATCTCCTCTAGCACAGATACGCAGTATTTT; cdr3_aa: CASSLGISSSTDTQYF
v_call: TRBV19; clone_size: .; d_call: .; j_call: TRBJ2-5; cdr3_nt: TGTGCCAGTAGTTCCCCACGTGCGGGTGGAGAGACCCAGTACTTC; cdr3_aa: CASSSPRAGGETQYF
v_call: TRBV7-2; clone_size: .; d_call: TRBD1; j_call: TRBJ1-2; cdr3_nt: TGTGCCAGCAGCTTGGCGGGACAGGGTCGTGGCTACACCTTC; cdr3_aa: CASSLAGQGRGYTF
v_call: TRBV11-2; clone_size: .; d_call: .; j_call: TRBJ2-5; cdr3_nt: TGTGCCAGCAGCTATACGGGGGTTGAGACCCAGTACTTC; cdr3_aa: CASSYTGVETQYF
v_call: TRBV30; clone_size: .; d_call: TRBD1; j_call: TRBJ2-3; cdr3_nt: TGTGCCGCATACAGGGGCACGGGCACAGATACGCAGTATTTT; cdr3_aa: CAAYRGTGTDTQYF
v_call: TRBV19; clone_size: .; d_call: TRBD1; j_call: TRBJ2-5; cdr3_nt: TGTGCCAGTAGGACGGGACAGCAAGAGACCCAGTACTTC; cdr3_aa: CASRTGQQETQYF
v_call: TRBV18; clone_size: .; d_call: .; j_call: TRBJ1-1; cdr3_nt: TGTGCCAGCTCACCCCGGCCTTCGGGGGCAGGCACTGAAGCTTTCTTT; cdr3_aa: CASSPRPSGAGTEAFF
v_call: TRBV7-2; clone_size: .; d_call: .; j_call: TRBJ1-4; cdr3_nt: TGTGCCAGCAGCTTAAATGTTTGGGGCGAAAAACTGTTTTTT; cdr3_aa: CASSLNVWGEKLFF
v_call: TRBV5-1; clone_size: .; d_call: TRBD2; j_call: TRBJ2-3; cdr3_nt: TGCGCCAGCAGTTATGGGACTAGCGGCACAGATACGCAGTATTTT; cdr3_aa: CASSYGTSGTDTQYF
v_call: TRBV19; clone_size: .; d_call: TRBD2; j_call: TRBJ2-1; cdr3_nt: TGTGCCAGTAGTATCTCTAGCGGGAGGGTCTACAATGAGCAGTTCTTC; cdr3_aa: CASSISSGRVYNEQFF
v_call: TRBV4-1; clone_size: .; d_call: TRBD2; j_call: TRBJ2-3; cdr3_nt: TGCGCCAGCAGCTTCCTAGCGGGAGGGGGCACAGATACGCAGTATTTT; cdr3_aa: CASSFLAGGGTDTQYF
v_call: TRBV6-1; clone_size: .; d_call: .; j_call: TRBJ2-5; cdr3_nt: TGTGCCAGCAGTGAAGGACAGGTCCGGCAAGAGACCCAGTACTTC; cdr3_aa: CASSEGQVRQETQYF
v_call: TRBV4-3; clone_size: .; d_call: .; j_call: TRBJ1-4; cdr3_nt: TGCGCCAGCAGCCAAGATCCGTACGGGGCAACTAATGAAAAACTGTTTTTT; cdr3_aa: CASSQDPYGATNEKLFF
v_call: TRBV7-2; clone_size: .; d_call: TRBD1; j_call: TRBJ1-4; cdr3_nt: TGTGCCAGCAGCTGGGGCCGGGACAGCGTTTCAACTAATGAAAAACTGTTTTTT; cdr3_aa: CASSWGRDSVSTNEKLFF
v_call: TRBV9; clone_size: .; d_call: .; j_call: TRBJ2-6; cdr3_nt: TGTGCCAGCACCGATCCCTTTCGCGCGTTCTCTGGGGCCAACGTCCTGACTTTC; cdr3_aa: CASTDPFRAFSGANVLTF
v_call: TRBV6-5; clone_size: .; d_call: .; j_call: TRBJ1-3; cdr3_nt: TGTGCCAGCAGTTACTATGGCAGCTCTGGAAACACCATATATTTT; cdr3_aa: CASSYYGSSGNTIYF
v_call: TRBV2; clone_size: .; d_call: .; j_call: TRBJ2-3; cdr3_nt: TGTGCCAGCGCTTATGGAGTGGATACGCAGTATTTT; cdr3_aa: CASAYGVDTQYF
v_call: TRBV10-2; clone_size: .; d_call: .; j_call: TRBJ2-7; cdr3_nt: TGCGCCCGCAGAAGGCTCGGGAGAGGAGGGGCCTACGAGCAGTACTTC; cdr3_aa: CARRRLGRGGAYEQYF
v_call: TRBV27; clone_size: .; d_call: TRBD1; j_call: TRBJ1-6; cdr3_nt: TGTGCCAGCAGTCACACGACAGGGGGGACCAATTCACCCCTCCACTTT; cdr3_aa: CASSHTTGGTNSPLHF
v_call: TRBV7-2; clone_size: .; d_call: .; j_call: TRBJ2-7; cdr3_nt: TGTGCCAGCAGCTTAGATCTTACCAGGTCTGCCGAGCAGTACTTC; cdr3_aa: CASSLDLTRSAEQYF
v_call: TRBV10-3; clone_size: .; d_call: TRBD1; j_call: TRBJ1-1; cdr3_nt: TGTGCCATCAGTGATGGGACAGGGGAGGCTGAAGCTTTCTTT; cdr3_aa: CAISDGTGEAEAFF
v_call: TRBV9; clone_size: .; d_call: .; j_call: TRBJ2-5; cdr3_nt: TGTGCCAGCAGCCCATTAAGTACCCAAGAGACCCAGTACTTC; cdr3_aa: CASSPLSTQETQYF
v_call: TRBV9; clone_size: .; d_call: .; j_call: TRBJ1-1; cdr3_nt: TGTGCCAGCAGCGTAGAAGCGGCGGCAGGGGCTAAAGCTTTCTTT; cdr3_aa: CASSVEAAAGAKAFF
v_call: TRBV9; clone_size: .; d_call: .; j_call: TRBJ1-3; cdr3_nt: TGTGCCAGCAGCATAGGTACTTCTGGAAACACCATATATTTT; cdr3_aa: CASSIGTSGNTIYF
v_call: TRBV23-1; clone_size: .; d_call: .; j_call: TRBJ2-7; cdr3_nt: TGCGCCACCTCTTCCGGGGGCTACGAGCAGTACTTC; cdr3_aa: CATSSGGYEQYF
v_call: TRBV7-3; clone_size: .; d_call: TRBD2; j_call: TRBJ2-7; cdr3_nt: TGTGCCAGCAGCTTAACGGGAGGGTCCCCCTACGAGCAGTACTTC; cdr3_aa: CASSLTGGSPYEQYF
v_call: TRBV2; clone_size: .; d_call: .; j_call: TRBJ1-6; cdr3_nt: TGTGCCAGCAGAGCCGGAGCCAGTCGGGGTTCACCCCTCCACTTT; cdr3_aa: CASRAGASRGSPLHF
v_call: TRBV5-8; clone_size: .; d_call: .; j_call: TRBJ1-5; cdr3_nt: TGTGCCAGCAGCTTGGGCAGAGATAGCAATCAGCCCCAGCATTTT; cdr3_aa: CASSLGRDSNQPQHF
v_call: TRBV28; clone_size: .; d_call: TRBD2; j_call: TRBJ2-7; cdr3_nt: TGTGCCAGCAGGTCACTAGCGGGCCTCTCCTACGAGCAGTACTTC; cdr3_aa: CASRSLAGLSYEQYF
v_call: TRBV2; clone_size: .; d_call: TRBD1; j_call: TRBJ1-6; cdr3_nt: TGTGCCACCAGGGACAGCAATTCACCCCTCCACTTT; cdr3_aa: CATRDSNSPLHF